A single sample gave rise to the 27 T cell receptor beta chains below, sequenced in a study of CD4 T cells in relation to SARS-CoV-2 and coronaviruses. No antigen is known for these receptors. The unexposed donors gave CD4+ T cells in about 2011-2019, prior to COVID-19. After ten to eleven days of culture, CD4+ T cells were isolated. Measured with immunoSEQ multiplex PCR; TCRdb has only the in-frame clones, and not every one. Of about 22,000 clones in the sample, 60% to 85% were seen once. Sequences were obtained from CD4+ T cells from PBMCs, cultured in vitro. The source of these receptors is a human donor in good health.

The J gene is TRBJ2-2, the V gene TRBV9; TRBD2 matches 14 bases. The V segment lost 4 bases and the J segment 5 bases; nucleotides outside the gene matches: 4. The CDR3 runs to 16 residues. Germline V gives CDR1 SGDLS, CDR2 YYNGEE. The CDR3 nucleotides are TGTGCCAGCAGCATCGGACTAGCGGGAGGTACCGGGGAGCTGTTTTTT. Translating gives CASSIGLAGGTGELFF.

CDR3 region: CASSPLRGLTDTQYF. CDR3 nucleotides: TGTGCCAGCAGCCCACTTCGGGGGCTCACAGATACGCAGTATTTT. J is TRBJ2-3 and V is TRBV7-2; D is possibly TRBD1 or TRBD2 (6 bases each). V was cut by 5 bases and J by 2 bases, with 14 bases left in between. Per the germline V gene, CDR1 is SGHTA and CDR2 is FQGNSA. The CDR3 runs 15 residues. The variable domain in full, completed from reference TRBV7-2 and TRBJ2-3, reads GAGVSQSPSNKVTEKGKDVELRCDPISGHTALYWYRQSLGQGLEFLIYFQGNSAPDKSGLPSDRFSAERTGGSVSTLTIQRTQQEDSAVYLCASSPLRGLTDTQYFGPGTRLTVL.

The V call is TRBV5-1, the J call TRBJ2-1; 13 bases fit TRBD2. After removal of 3 bases from V and 2 bases from J, the junction contained 5 bases not matched to a gene. The CDR3 sequence is 17 residues long. Germline assignment: CDR1 SGHRS and CDR2 YFSETQ. The CDR3 is CASSSRTSGRAYNEQFF. The CDR3 nucleotides are TGCGCCAGCAGCTCGCGCACTAGCGGGAGGGCCTACAATGAGCAGTTCTTC.

A single count supports this clone. The rearrangement joins TRBV5-1 to TRBJ1-1; weak D call: TRBD1 (5 bases). V was clipped by 0 bases and J by 3 bases, with 6 bases between them. Looked up from germline, CDR1 is SGHRS and CDR2 is YFSETQ. The CDR3 runs to 13 residues. CDR3 nucleotides: TGCGCCAGCAGCTTGGAGACAGACACTGAAGCTTTCTTT. This gives the protein CASSLETDTEAFF.

By share of the sample, this clone is large. This chain joins TRBV30 and TRBJ1-1; 7 nucleotides align to TRBD1. The V gene's germline CDR1 is GTSNPN and CDR2 SVGIG (reference sequence). The CDR3 has 15 amino acids. After removal of 3 bases from V and 0 bases from J, the junction contained 7 bases not matched to a gene. The CDR3 region has the DNA TGTGCCTGGAGAAAGGGGGACAGAATGAACACTGAAGCTTTCTTT. Its protein is CAWRKGDRMNTEAFF.

CDR3 nucleotides: TGTGCCAGCAGTTTAGCGATGACAGGGCCGAATACGCAGTATTTT. Its translation: CASSLAMTGPNTQYF. This chain connects TRBV28 to TRBJ2-3; 7 nucleotides match TRBD1. This CDR3 contains 15 residues. From germline, CDR1 is MDHEN and CDR2 SYDVKM. Trimming at V came to 2 bases and at J to 7 bases, leaving 9 bases not matched to a gene.

The J gene is TRBJ2-6, the V gene TRBV19, with D perhaps matching TRBD1 (6 bases). Germline V gives CDR1 LNHDA, CDR2 SQIVND (reference sequence). The CDR3 totals 16 residues. The V end lost 7 bases, the J end lost 0 bases, and 13 bases lay between the germline ends. CDR3 nucleotides: TGTGCCAGTAAGGTTACAGGGAGCTCTGGGGCCAACGTCCTGACTTTC. It specifies CASKVTGSSGANVLTF.

This clone was seen only a few times. The gene calls are TRBV19 and TRBJ2-2; 9 bases are shared with TRBD1. Germline V gene data show CDR1 as LNHDA and CDR2 as SQIVND (reference sequence). With V trimmed by 7 bases and J by 4 bases, 4 bases remained unmatched. CDR3 length equals 14 residues. The chain's CDR3 is CASTGTGRTGELFF. The CDR3, as DNA: TGTGCCAGTACCGGGACAGGGCGCACCGGGGAGCTGTTTTTT.

The chain carries TRBV4-2 and TRBJ2-1, with 10 bases lining up with TRBD2. Germline CDR1 is LGHNA and CDR2 is YNFKEQ. The CDR3 contains 16 residues. J lost 5 bases, V lost 2 bases, and 6 bases had no gene match. Here the CDR3 reads CASSQLGGLANNEQFF. The DNA of the CDR3 is TGTGCCAGCAGCCAATTGGGGGGACTAGCGAACAATGAGCAGTTCTTC.

This clone was seen a handful of times. This chain uses TRBV30 with TRBJ2-1; the match to TRBD2 covers 12 bases. The CDR3 runs 13 residues. The V and J ends lost 5 bases and 9 bases, in that order; junction bases with no gene match: 5. The germline V gene has CDR1 GTSNPN and CDR2 SVGIG (reference sequence). The CDR3 sequence: CAWGLAGTLEQFF. DNA of the CDR3: TGTGCCTGGGGACTAGCGGGGACCCTTGAGCAGTTCTTC.

J is TRBJ1-2 and V is TRBV14, with TRBD1 matching over 7 bases. The V gene's germline CDR1 is SGHDN and CDR2 FVKESK. The V and J ends lost 1 base and 8 bases, in that order; junction bases with no gene match: 7. The CDR3 is 14 residues long. The CDR3 spells CASSQAAYRGGYTF. The CDR3 nucleotides are TGTGCCAGCAGCCAAGCGGCCTACAGGGGCGGCTACACCTTC.

This rearrangement joins TRBV7-2 to TRBJ2-7; TRBD1 is a possible D gene (5 bases). The CDR3 sequence is 14 residues long. Per the germline V gene, CDR1 is SGHTA and CDR2 is FQGNSA. V lost 0 bases, J lost 1 base, and 7 bases lay in between. CDR3: CASSLAAGSYEQYF. The CDR3 coding sequence is TGTGCCAGCAGCTTAGCAGCAGGGTCCTACGAGCAGTACTTC.

The chain combines TRBV7-9 with TRBJ1-4; the D gene is possibly TRBD1 (5 bases). Germline CDR1 reads SEHNR; CDR2 reads FQNEAQ (reference sequence). The CDR3 contains 14 residues. The V and J ends lost 5 bases and 6 bases respectively, with 13 bases between them. The CDR3 DNA sequence: TGTGCCAGCAGCGCCCAGGGTGTCGATGAAAAACTGTTTTTT. Protein product: CASSAQGVDEKLFF. The full variable domain, rest sourced from reference TRBV7-9 and TRBJ1-4, is DTGVSQNPRHKITKRGQNVTFRCDPISEHNRLYWYRQTLGQGPEFLTYFQNEAQLEKSRLLSDRFSAERPKGSFSTLEIQRTEQGDSAMYLCASSAQGVDEKLFFGSGTQLSVL.

The chain is built from TRBV20-1 and TRBJ1-1; 10 nucleotides align to TRBD1. The CDR3 covers 18 residues. CDR1 and CDR2 (germline): DFQATT, SNEGSKA (reference sequence). V lost 3 bases and J lost 0; bases outside the gene matches: 13. CDR3 amino acids: CSASASPGTGAMNTEAFF. The CDR3 region has the DNA TGCAGTGCTAGTGCGTCACCCGGGACAGGGGCCATGAACACTGAAGCTTTCTTT.

This clone was detected a few times. Germline and junction disagree at one end, which may indicate a read error. The rearrangement links TRBV30 to TRBJ2-2; no definite D call. The CDR3 consists of 13 residues. Germline V gives CDR1 GTSNPN, CDR2 SVGIG (reference sequence). CDR3 in DNA: TGTGCCTGGAGTGTACAGTCGTCCGGAGAGCTGTTTTTT. Amino acid sequence: CAWSVQSSGELFF.

This sequence joins TRBV28 and TRBJ2-7; 8 bases agree with TRBD1. The trim removed 7 bases at V and 4 bases at J, leaving 12 bases unmatched. The V gene's germline CDR1 is MDHEN and CDR2 SYDVKM. This CDR3 is 15 amino acids long. This chain's CDR3 is CASNTGGGLLYEQYF. In nucleotides, the CDR3 is TGTGCCAGCAACACAGGGGGAGGACTGCTGTACGAGCAGTACTTC.

CDR3 sequence (DNA): TGTGCCAGCGGTTCCAATGAGCAGTTCTTC. Protein sequence: CASGSNEQFF. This sequence joins TRBV6-2 or TRBV6-3 and TRBJ2-1; the D is unclear. CDR3 length: 10 amino acids. V lost 8 bases and J 6 bases, leaving 5 bases between the germline ends. Germline CDR1 MNHEY, CDR2 SVGEGT.

The chain recombines TRBV29-1 with TRBJ2-5; D not certain. The germline V and J ends were trimmed by 6 bases and 5 bases, with 13 bases remaining between them. In germline, CDR1 is SQVTM, CDR2 ANQGSEA. There are 12 residues in the CDR3. The CDR3 is CSVPSVGETQYF. The DNA of the CDR3 is TGCAGCGTCCCCTCCGTAGGCGAGACCCAGTACTTC. Together with reference TRBV29-1 and TRBJ2-5, the CDR3 gives the full variable domain: SAVISQKPSRDICQRGTSLTIQCQVDSQVTMMFWYRQQPGQSLTLIATANQGSEATYESGFVIDKFPISRPNLTFSTLTVSNMSPEDSSIYLCSVPSVGETQYFGPGTRLLVL.

This chain connects TRBV7-8 to TRBJ2-7; TRBD1 matches 8 bases. This CDR3 is built from 14 residues. J was trimmed by 7 bases and V by 5 bases; bases with no gene match: 10. Germline lookup yields CDR1 SGHVS and CDR2 FQNEAQ. The CDR3 DNA follows: TGTGCCAGCAGCCTCCGGGACAGGCGTCGGGAGCAGTACTTC. Translation gives CASSLRDRRREQYF.

The sample holds a few counts of this clone. This rearrangement joins TRBV4-1 to TRBJ1-5; D unclear. The CDR3 covers 13 residues. The ends were cut back, 0 bases at V and 8 bases at J, with 8 bases in the middle. Germline V gives CDR1 MGHRA, CDR2 YSYEKL. The CDR3 DNA reads TGCGCCAGCAGCCAAGAGCAGTTTAAGCCCCAGCATTTT. This codes for CASSQEQFKPQHF.

The count of this clone is one. The gene calls are TRBV5-1 and TRBJ2-3, with 10 bases lining up with TRBD1. Germline V gene data show CDR1 as SGHRS and CDR2 as YFSETQ. The CDR3 has 16 residues. Trimming took 2 bases from V and 4 from J; bases not matched to a gene: 7. The CDR3 is CASSLSGTGDADTQYF. CDR3 in DNA: TGCGCCAGCAGCTTATCAGGGACAGGGGATGCAGATACGCAGTATTTT.

The sample holds one count of this clone. The chain combines TRBV10-3 with TRBJ2-1; a weak D match, TRBD1 (5 bases). V gave up 5 bases and J gave up 0 bases, with 17 bases separating them. CDR3 length equals 17 residues. The V gene's germline CDR1 is ENHRY and CDR2 SYGVKD. The CDR3 DNA sequence: TGTGCCATCAGTAGTGTCGGACACCAGCTCTCCTACAATGAGCAGTTCTTC. The encoded protein is CAISSVGHQLSYNEQFF.

This chain links TRBV24-1 with TRBJ2-1, with TRBD2 as a possible D gene (6 bases). This CDR3 is 15 amino acids long. CDR1 and CDR2 from the germline V gene are KGHDR and SFDVKD. Trimming removed 9 bases from V and 7 bases from J, with 21 bases in between. The CDR3 DNA follows: TGTGCCACCGGTTACGCCGGGACTTCTGGGAATGAGCAGTTCTTC. Translation: CATGYAGTSGNEQFF.

The chain joins TRBV7-9 to TRBJ2-1, with D hard to call. This CDR3 has 13 residues. CDR1 and CDR2 from the germline V gene are SEHNR and FQNEAQ (reference sequence). V was shortened by 1 base and J by 4 bases, with 5 bases between the two germline ends. The CDR3 coding sequence is TGTGCCAGCAGCTTAGGATTGTACAATGAGCAGTTCTTC. Residues: CASSLGLYNEQFF.

V usage is TRBV13 and J usage is TRBJ2-4; no definite D call. Germline CDR1 reads PRHDT; CDR2 reads FYEKMQ (reference sequence). The CDR3 spans 11 residues. V lost 5 bases and J 4 bases, leaving 3 bases between the germline ends. CDR3: CASSLKNIQYF. The CDR3 DNA follows: TGTGCCAGCAGCCTAAAAAACATTCAGTACTTC.

This clone was observed a few times. The V and J genes are TRBV4-2 and TRBJ2-7, with 11 bases fitting TRBD2. Unmatched junction bases numbered 6, after V lost 4 bases and J lost 4 bases. Germline assignment: CDR1 LGHNA and CDR2 YNFKEQ. The CDR3 has 15 residues. CDR3 nucleotides: TGTGCCAGCAGCCGCCCGGGACTAGCGGCTTACGAGCAGTACTTC. It codes for CASSRPGLAAYEQYF.

The chain's CDR3 is CASSLEGGKGTEAFF. CDR3 in DNA: TGCGCCAGCAGCTTGGAAGGGGGCAAGGGGACTGAAGCTTTCTTT. The genes are TRBV5-1 and TRBJ1-1; TRBD1 matches at 7 bases. Germline-derived CDR1 and CDR2 are SGHRS and YFSETQ. This CDR3 is built from 15 residues. V gave up 0 bases and J gave up 5 bases; unmatched junction bases: 7.